The rows below give T cell receptor beta chains drawn from one sample of a study of blood T cell repertoires in COVID-19. Profiled with immunoSEQ multiplex PCR; TCRdb holds only in-frame clones, not every one. The profile covers around 100,000 clones, with approximately 69% appearing a single time and about 6.5% taken by the ten largest. Sequenced material: peripheral blood. The receptors here all came from a man at least 80 years old with acute or convalescent COVID-19. Both conserved end residues are part of each CDR3. Fields, in order: D gene, J gene, clone size, V gene, CDR3 DNA, CDR3 protein. D genes are given only for firm matches. Not every row has a clone size; where given, it reads once, few, many or a size class.

d_gene: TRBD2; j_gene: TRBJ2-4; abundance: .; v_gene: TRBV7-2; CDR3nt: TGTGCCAGCAGTTCCCCCCTTGAGCGGGGTAACATTCAGTACTTC; CDR3aa: CASSSPLERGNIQYF
d_gene: .; j_gene: TRBJ2-6; abundance: .; v_gene: TRBV7-9; CDR3nt: TGTGCCAGCAGCTTAGTGCGGAGCTCTGGGGCCAACGTCCTGACTTTC; CDR3aa: CASSLVRSSGANVLTF
d_gene: .; j_gene: TRBJ2-2; abundance: .; v_gene: TRBV7-3; CDR3nt: TGTGCCAGCAGCGGCTACACCGGGGAGCTGTTTTTT; CDR3aa: CASSGYTGELFF
d_gene: TRBD1; j_gene: TRBJ1-6; abundance: few; v_gene: TRBV10-3; CDR3nt: TGTGCCATCAGTGCCGGACAGGACGCTTCACCCCTCCACTTT; CDR3aa: CAISAGQDASPLHF
d_gene: .; j_gene: TRBJ1-5; abundance: .; v_gene: TRBV6-6; CDR3nt: TGTGCCAGCAACACGGACACGCCTAGCAATCAGCCCCAGCATTTT; CDR3aa: CASNTDTPSNQPQHF
d_gene: TRBD1; j_gene: TRBJ1-1; abundance: few; v_gene: TRBV10-2; CDR3nt: TGCGCCAGCACCACTGGGACAGCCAACACTGAAGCTTTCTTT; CDR3aa: CASTTGTANTEAFF
d_gene: .; j_gene: TRBJ2-2; abundance: .; v_gene: TRBV7-6; CDR3nt: TGTGCCAGCAGCTTGGCGGCCACGGGGGTTATAGGGGAGCTGTTTTTT; CDR3aa: CASSLAATGVIGELFF
d_gene: TRBD1; j_gene: TRBJ2-3; abundance: .; v_gene: TRBV6-5; CDR3nt: TGTGCCAGCAGTACCGGGACAGGGTCCGATACGCAGTATTTT; CDR3aa: CASSTGTGSDTQYF
d_gene: TRBD1; j_gene: TRBJ2-7; abundance: .; v_gene: TRBV5-1; CDR3nt: TGCGCCAGCAGCCCTTTGACAGGGGCCGACGGGGAGGAGCAGTACTTC; CDR3aa: CASSPLTGADGEEQYF
d_gene: .; j_gene: TRBJ1-1; abundance: .; v_gene: TRBV6-2/TRBV6-3; CDR3nt: TGTGCCAGCAGTCAACTATTAGGGAACACTGAAGCTTTCTTT; CDR3aa: CASSQLLGNTEAFF
d_gene: .; j_gene: TRBJ1-2; abundance: .; v_gene: TRBV25-1; CDR3nt: TGTGCCAGCAGTGAGGGGGGTGGCTACACCTTC; CDR3aa: CASSEGGGYTF
d_gene: .; j_gene: TRBJ2-7; abundance: .; v_gene: TRBV10-1; CDR3nt: TGCGCCAGCAATATCCCCCTCGAGCAGTACTTC; CDR3aa: CASNIPLEQYF
d_gene: .; j_gene: TRBJ2-2; abundance: few; v_gene: TRBV9; CDR3nt: TGTGCCAGCAGCGTCGGGGGGAACACCGGGGAGCTGTTTTTT; CDR3aa: CASSVGGNTGELFF
d_gene: TRBD1; j_gene: TRBJ1-1; abundance: .; v_gene: TRBV11-2; CDR3nt: TGTGCCAGCAGTCCCGACAGGGCGGCTGAAGCTTTCTTT; CDR3aa: CASSPDRAAEAFF
d_gene: .; j_gene: TRBJ2-3; abundance: .; v_gene: TRBV7-9; CDR3nt: TGTGCCAGCAGCGCGGACGGGGGAGATACGCAGTATTTT; CDR3aa: CASSADGGDTQYF
d_gene: TRBD2; j_gene: TRBJ2-3; abundance: .; v_gene: TRBV5-4; CDR3nt: TGTGCCAGCAGCTCCGGACTAGCGGGAGGGCCGAGCACAGATACGCAGTATTTT; CDR3aa: CASSSGLAGGPSTDTQYF
d_gene: .; j_gene: TRBJ1-1; abundance: .; v_gene: TRBV7-2; CDR3nt: TGTGCCAGCAGCCTCCCTGCCCAAGACAGCTATAACACTGAAGCTTTCTTT; CDR3aa: CASSLPAQDSYNTEAFF
d_gene: TRBD1; j_gene: TRBJ1-2; abundance: .; v_gene: TRBV27; CDR3nt: TGTGCCAGCAGTTACCGACAGGGATATGGCTACACCTTC; CDR3aa: CASSYRQGYGYTF
d_gene: TRBD2; j_gene: TRBJ2-7; abundance: .; v_gene: TRBV18; CDR3nt: TGTGCCAGCTCGACCGGGACTAGCGGGAGTGTGGCCTACGAGCAGTACTTC; CDR3aa: CASSTGTSGSVAYEQYF
d_gene: .; j_gene: TRBJ2-1; abundance: .; v_gene: TRBV6-5; CDR3nt: TGTGCCAGCAGTTACTCAACACAGGGGAGGAAGCAGTTCTTC; CDR3aa: CASSYSTQGRKQFF
d_gene: .; j_gene: TRBJ2-5; abundance: .; v_gene: TRBV7-9; CDR3nt: TGTGCCAGCAGCCCTCAGATCCAAGAGACCCAGTACTTC; CDR3aa: CASSPQIQETQYF
d_gene: TRBD2; j_gene: TRBJ2-7; abundance: .; v_gene: TRBV4-3; CDR3nt: TGCGCCAGCAGCCTCGGACTAGCGGGAACCTACGAGCAGTACTTC; CDR3aa: CASSLGLAGTYEQYF
d_gene: TRBD2; j_gene: TRBJ2-5; abundance: .; v_gene: TRBV7-2; CDR3nt: TGTGCCAGCGCCCTGGGGAGGGCAGAGACCCAGTACTTC; CDR3aa: CASALGRAETQYF
d_gene: TRBD1; j_gene: TRBJ2-1; abundance: .; v_gene: TRBV11-2; CDR3nt: TGTGCCAGCAGCTTAGATCTCCGTGGTACAGGGGATGAGCAGTTCTTC; CDR3aa: CASSLDLRGTGDEQFF
d_gene: TRBD2; j_gene: TRBJ2-1; abundance: .; v_gene: TRBV3-1/TRBV3-2; CDR3nt: TGTGCCAGCAGCCAAGATAGCGGGGGCTACAATGAGCAGTTCTTC; CDR3aa: CASSQDSGGYNEQFF
d_gene: TRBD2; j_gene: TRBJ2-3; abundance: .; v_gene: TRBV3-1/TRBV3-2; CDR3nt: TGTGCCAGCAGCCGCACGGGAGGAGATACGCAGTATTTT; CDR3aa: CASSRTGGDTQYF
d_gene: .; j_gene: TRBJ1-1; abundance: .; v_gene: TRBV28; CDR3nt: TGTGCCAGCAGCCAATCCTACAGGGTCCAACTGAACACTGAAGCTTTCTTT; CDR3aa: CASSQSYRVQLNTEAFF
d_gene: .; j_gene: TRBJ1-4; abundance: .; v_gene: TRBV2; CDR3nt: TGTGCCAGCGGGCCCGGGACCGCTCTGGGGAGGAAAAAACTGTTTTTT; CDR3aa: CASGPGTALGRKKLFF
d_gene: TRBD2; j_gene: TRBJ2-1; abundance: .; v_gene: TRBV11-1; CDR3nt: TGTGCCAGCGGACGGGAGGGGTGGTATGAGCAGTTCTTC; CDR3aa: CASGREGWYEQFF